This TCR beta chain was sequenced during a study of blood T cell repertoires in COVID-19. Unmatched junction bases numbered 5, after V lost 1 base and J lost 5 bases. Looked up from germline, CDR1 is SQVTM and CDR2 is ANQGSEA. The CDR3 contains 16 residues. Clones were sequenced by immunoSEQ multiplex PCR, and TCRdb holds only the in-frame ones, with some missing. The sample has approximately 100,000 clones, roughly 87% seen once. The sequence derives from an older woman with acute or convalescent COVID-19. The gene calls are TRBV29-1 and TRBJ2-3; 14 nucleotides match TRBD2. The sample comprised peripheral blood. The chain's CDR3 is CSVEAYGTSGRDTQYF. The CDR3 bases are TGCAGCGTTGAAGCGTACGGGACTAGCGGGAGAGATACGCAGTATTTT.